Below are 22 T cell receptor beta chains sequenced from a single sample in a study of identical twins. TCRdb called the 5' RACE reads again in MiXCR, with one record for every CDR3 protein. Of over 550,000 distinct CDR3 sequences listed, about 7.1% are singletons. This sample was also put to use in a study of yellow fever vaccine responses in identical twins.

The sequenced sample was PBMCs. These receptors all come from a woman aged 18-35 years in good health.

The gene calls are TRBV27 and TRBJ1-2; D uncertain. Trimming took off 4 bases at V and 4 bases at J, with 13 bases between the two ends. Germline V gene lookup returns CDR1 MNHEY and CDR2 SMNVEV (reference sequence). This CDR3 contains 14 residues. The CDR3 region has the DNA TGTGCCAGCAGTTCAGGCGGAAGCGGCTATGGCTACACCTTC. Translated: CASSSGGSGYGYTF.

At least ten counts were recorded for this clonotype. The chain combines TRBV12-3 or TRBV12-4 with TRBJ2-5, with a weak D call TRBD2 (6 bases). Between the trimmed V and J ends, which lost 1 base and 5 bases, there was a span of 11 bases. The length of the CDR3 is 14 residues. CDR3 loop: CASSLVLEGETQYF. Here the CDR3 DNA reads TGTGCCAGCAGTTTAGTCTTGGAGGGGGAGACCCAGTACTTC.

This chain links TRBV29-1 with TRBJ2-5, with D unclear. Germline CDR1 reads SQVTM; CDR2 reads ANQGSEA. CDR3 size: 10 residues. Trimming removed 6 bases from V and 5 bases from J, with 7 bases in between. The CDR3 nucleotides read TGCAGCGTCGATCACGAGACCCAGTACTTC. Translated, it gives CSVDHETQYF.

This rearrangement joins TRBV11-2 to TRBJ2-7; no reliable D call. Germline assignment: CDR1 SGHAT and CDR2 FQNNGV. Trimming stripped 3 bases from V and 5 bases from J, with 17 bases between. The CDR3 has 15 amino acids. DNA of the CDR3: TGTGCCAGCAGCTTCCTGCTTGGGCCCCAAGACGAGCAGTACTTC. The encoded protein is CASSFLLGPQDEQYF.

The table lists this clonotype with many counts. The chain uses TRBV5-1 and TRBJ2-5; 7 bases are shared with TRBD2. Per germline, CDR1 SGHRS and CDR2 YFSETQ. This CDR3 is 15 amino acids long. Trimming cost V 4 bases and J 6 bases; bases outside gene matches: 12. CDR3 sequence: CASSRPIAGEQTQYF. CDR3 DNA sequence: TGCGCCAGCAGCCGACCCATAGCGGGCGAGCAGACCCAGTACTTC.

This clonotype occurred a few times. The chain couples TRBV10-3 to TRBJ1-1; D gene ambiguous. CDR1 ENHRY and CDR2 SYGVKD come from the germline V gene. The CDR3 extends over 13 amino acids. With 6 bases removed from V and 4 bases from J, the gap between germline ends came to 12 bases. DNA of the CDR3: TGTGCCATCAGGGCTGCGTCGAGCACTGAAGCTTTCTTT. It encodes CAIRAASSTEAFF.

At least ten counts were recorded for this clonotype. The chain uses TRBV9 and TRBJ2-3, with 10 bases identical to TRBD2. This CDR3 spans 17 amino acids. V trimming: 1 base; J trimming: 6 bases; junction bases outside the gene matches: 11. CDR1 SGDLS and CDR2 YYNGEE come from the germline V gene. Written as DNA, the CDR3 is TGTGCCAGCAGCGTATTTAGCGGGGGGTCTTTCCCCGATACGCAGTATTTT. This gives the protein CASSVFSGGSFPDTQYF.

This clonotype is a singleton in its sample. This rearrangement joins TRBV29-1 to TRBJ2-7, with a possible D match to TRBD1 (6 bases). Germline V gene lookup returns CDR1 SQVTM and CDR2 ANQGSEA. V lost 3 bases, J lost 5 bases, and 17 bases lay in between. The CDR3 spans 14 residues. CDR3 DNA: TGCAGCGTTGAGCTAGACAGGACCCCCAACGAGCAGTACTTC. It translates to CSVELDRTPNEQYF.

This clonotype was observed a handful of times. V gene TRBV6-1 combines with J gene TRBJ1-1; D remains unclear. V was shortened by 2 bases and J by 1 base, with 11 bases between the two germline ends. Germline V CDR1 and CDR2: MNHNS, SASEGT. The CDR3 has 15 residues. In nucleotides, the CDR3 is TGTGCCAGCAGTGAACAGGCCTTGAGGAACACTGAAGCTTTCTTT. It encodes CASSEQALRNTEAFF.

The CDR3 protein is CASSAPLSGGQDEQFF. Here the CDR3 DNA reads TGTGCCAGCAGCGCCCCCCTTAGCGGGGGGCAGGATGAGCAGTTCTTC. The chain recombines TRBV9 with TRBJ2-1, with 10 bases aligning to TRBD2. Per germline, CDR1 SGDLS and CDR2 YYNGEE. Trimming removed 3 bases from V and 8 bases from J; junction bases left unmatched: 11. CDR3 length equals 16 residues.

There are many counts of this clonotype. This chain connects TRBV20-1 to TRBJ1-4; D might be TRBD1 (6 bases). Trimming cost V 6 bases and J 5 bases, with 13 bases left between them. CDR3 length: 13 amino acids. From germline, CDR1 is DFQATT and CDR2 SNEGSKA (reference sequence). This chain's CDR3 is CSARQAANEKLFF. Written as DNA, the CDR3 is TGCAGTGCCAGACAGGCGGCGAATGAAAAACTGTTTTTT.

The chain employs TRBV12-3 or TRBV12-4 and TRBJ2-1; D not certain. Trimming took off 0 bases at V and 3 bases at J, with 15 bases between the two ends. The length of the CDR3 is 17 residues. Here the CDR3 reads CASSLAGPETIYNEQFF. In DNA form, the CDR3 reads TGTGCCAGCAGTTTAGCAGGACCGGAAACCATCTACAATGAGCAGTTCTTC.

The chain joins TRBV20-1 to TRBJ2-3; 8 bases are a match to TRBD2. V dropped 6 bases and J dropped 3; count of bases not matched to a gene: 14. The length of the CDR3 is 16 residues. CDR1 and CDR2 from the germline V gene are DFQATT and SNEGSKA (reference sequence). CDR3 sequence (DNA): TGCAGTGCCCCACCCTCCAGCGGGAGTCTGACAGATACGCAGTATTTT. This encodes CSAPPSSGSLTDTQYF.

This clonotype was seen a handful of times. In nucleotides, the CDR3 is TGTGCCAGCAGCGTAGATCGGACTAGCCGTAGCTACAATGAGCAGTTCTTC. Residues: CASSVDRTSRSYNEQFF. This sequence joins TRBV9 and TRBJ2-1; 8 bases agree with TRBD2. Germline V gives CDR1 SGDLS, CDR2 YYNGEE. V shed 0 bases, J shed 3 bases, and the junction held 8 bases outside the gene matches. The CDR3 has 17 amino acids.

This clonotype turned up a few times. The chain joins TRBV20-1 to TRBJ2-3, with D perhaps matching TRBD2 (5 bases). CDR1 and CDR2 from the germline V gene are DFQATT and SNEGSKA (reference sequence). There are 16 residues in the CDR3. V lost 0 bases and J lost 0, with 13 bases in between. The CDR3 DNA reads TGCAGTGCTAGAGATCCGACTACCTCTAGCACAGATACGCAGTATTTT. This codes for CSARDPTTSSTDTQYF.

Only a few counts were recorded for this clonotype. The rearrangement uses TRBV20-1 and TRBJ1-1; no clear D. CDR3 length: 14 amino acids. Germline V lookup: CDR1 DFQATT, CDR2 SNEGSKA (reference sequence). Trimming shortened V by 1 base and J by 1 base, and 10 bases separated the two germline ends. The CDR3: CSARGGSRNTEAFF. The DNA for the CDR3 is TGCAGTGCTAGAGGGGGATCACGGAACACTGAAGCTTTCTTT.

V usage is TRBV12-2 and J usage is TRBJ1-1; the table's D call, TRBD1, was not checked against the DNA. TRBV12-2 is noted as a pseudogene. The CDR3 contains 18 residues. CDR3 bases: TGTGCAAGTCGCTTAGCGAGAGCCGACAGGCCCCTGAACACTGAAGCTTTCTTT. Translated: CASRLARADRPLNTEAFF.

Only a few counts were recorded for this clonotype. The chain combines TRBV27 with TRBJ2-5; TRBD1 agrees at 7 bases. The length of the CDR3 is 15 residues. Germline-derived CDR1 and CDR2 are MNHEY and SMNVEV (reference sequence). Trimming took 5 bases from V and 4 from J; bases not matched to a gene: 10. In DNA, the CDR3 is TGTGCCAGCAGTCGATCCGGGACAGCGACAGAGACCCAGTACTTC. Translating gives CASSRSGTATETQYF.

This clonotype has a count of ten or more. The CDR3 DNA reads as TGTGCCAGCAGAAAATTACAGGGAGGTAATTCACCCCTCCACTTT. It codes for CASRKLQGGNSPLHF. The chain carries TRBV6-1 and TRBJ1-6, with a weak D call TRBD1 (6 bases). The CDR3 is made up of 15 amino acids. Germline loops: CDR1 MNHNS, CDR2 SASEGT. Trimming took off 6 bases at V and 6 bases at J, with 15 bases between the two ends.

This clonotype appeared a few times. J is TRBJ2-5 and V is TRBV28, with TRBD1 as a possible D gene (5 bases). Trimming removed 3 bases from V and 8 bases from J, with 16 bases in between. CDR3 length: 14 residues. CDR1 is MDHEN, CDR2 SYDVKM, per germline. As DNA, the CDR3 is TGTGCCAGCAGTTTCGCAGGGCCCTCCCCAACCCAGTACTTC. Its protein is CASSFAGPSPTQYF.

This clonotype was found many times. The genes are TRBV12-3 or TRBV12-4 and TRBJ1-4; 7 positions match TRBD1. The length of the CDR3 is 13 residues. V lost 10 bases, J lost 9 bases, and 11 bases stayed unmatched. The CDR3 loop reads CATTGTEQQKLFF. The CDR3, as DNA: TGTGCCACCACCGGGACAGAGCAACAAAAACTGTTTTTT.

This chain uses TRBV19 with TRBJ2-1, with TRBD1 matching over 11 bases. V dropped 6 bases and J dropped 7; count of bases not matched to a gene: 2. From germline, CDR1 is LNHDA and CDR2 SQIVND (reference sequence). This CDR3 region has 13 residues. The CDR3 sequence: CASRDRGRNEQFF. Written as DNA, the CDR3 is TGTGCCAGTAGGGACAGGGGGCGGAATGAGCAGTTCTTC.